The entry below gives a single TCR beta chain sequence along with its context. Its antigen is unknown. The data belong to a study of cytomegalovirus exposure and HLA in healthy donors. Libraries were prepared by immunoSEQ multiplex PCR; TCRdb keeps only in-frame clonotypes and omits some of them. The sample includes 150,000 to 250,000 clones, around 84% of them seen just once. Trimming took off 5 bases at V and 5 bases at J, with 9 bases between the two ends. Per germline, CDR1 KGHSH and CDR2 LQKENI. The length of the CDR3 is 13 residues. Study-wide results and limits: According to reports, the classifier identified cytomegalovirus status with high specificity and sensitivity. Researchers counted around 150 TCR beta chains as cytomegalovirus-associated. The majority of TCR sequences were rare, yet some public TCRs appeared in many donors.

The chain links TRBV18 to TRBJ1-4; tentatively, D is TRBD1 (5 bases). The source material was PBMCs. The TCR was taken from a woman in her thirties in good health and CMV-seropositive. The CDR3 region has the DNA TGTGCCAGCTCAGGGGCAGAAAATGAAAAACTGTTTTTT. Translation gives CASSGAENEKLFF.